The T cell receptor beta chain under discussion was sequenced for a study of shared clonotypes between healthy human individuals (TCRdb year 2020). For the study in its entirety: Three men and two women, aged 18 to 49 years, made up the cohort. Between about 0.9 and 8.9 billion PBMCs per donor were obtained by leukapheresis. Libraries were prepared and TCR repertoires were sequenced by different laboratories using diverse techniques, in order to increase sequencing depth and limit assay-specific biases. The study deeply sequenced blood TCR repertoires of several healthy adults to estimate repertoire size and the extent of clonotype sharing between individuals. What the study reported, not specific to this receptor: Pairwise subsampling indicated that sequencing depth was expected to affect the degree of clonotype sharing among donors. Because the study included a small number of donors, the genetic and exposure-history diversity represented was limited. Sampling was restricted to blood, and TCR repertoires in tissue are likely to differ from TCR repertoires in blood.

For this clone: The antigen it recognizes is unknown. No base-level quality is on record; no much larger clone is a single base apart.

Germline trimming: 3 bases from V, 1 base from J; junction bases outside gene matches: 6. Spanning cysteine to phenylalanine, the CDR3 consists of 17 amino acids. Of the read, only the CDR3 DNA is kept; its 51 bases are in frame from base 1. CDR1 and CDR2, per the germline V gene, are MDHEN and SYDVKM. Using the deep immunoSEQ assay, multiplex PCR amplified TCR CDR3 regions from genomic DNA. For each cell subset, the extracted genomic DNA was distributed evenly across all wells of several immunoSEQ 96-well plates, and each plate served as one replicate. Each replicate PCR for unsorted PBMC received approximately 300 ng genomic DNA, equal to approximately 30,000 T cell genomes. Ten immunoSEQ deep assay plates were used to sequence unsorted PBMC genomic DNA. Purified libraries were measured with a Qubit 3.0 fluorometer, size-checked on a Bioanalyzer 2100, and measured again with the KAPA Library Quantification kit. Every immunoSEQ 96-well plate was sequenced on a separate single-read 150-cycle Illumina NextSeq 550 flow cell. The paper's data handling went like this. Because the immunoSEQ output held only junctional sequences and lacked quality scores, the filtering could not match the filtering applied to full-length reads. Sequences were annotated with PyIR, a Python wrapper for IgBLAST v1.9, and V/J genes and CDR3 were assigned using IMGT germline references. Reads were removed for weak V/J assignments (E-value above 1e-6), missing CDR3, stop codons, out-of-frame junctions, or ambiguous translated residues. V3J clonotypes were defined as sequences sharing an identical inferred V gene, J gene, and CDR3 amino acid sequence. The percentage overlap between two repertoires was calculated by dividing the number of shared unique clonotypes by the size of the smaller repertoire. Three approaches were used to assess repertoire richness: RTK rarefaction, the Chao1 estimator, and Recon v2.1 estimates of unobserved clonotypes. Sourced from immuneACCESS, this table was stored by TCRdb with only in-frame sequences that have V and J called. A share of the clones is absent; for the studies checked, an unresolved V gene accounts for under half, and the remainder has no known explanation. V, J and clone size are taken as reported in that table, and D and trimming were inferred from the DNA itself. Counted in this sample were approximately 470,000 clones; roughly 80% of them appeared once. The top ten constitute approximately 12% of the sample.

Donors were healthy HIV-negative adults with no recently reported acute infections or vaccinations. Every donor was a Caucasian adult residing in Nashville, Tennessee, USA. For unsorted samples, some 100 million PBMCs were counted and genomic DNA was extracted with the QIAamp DNA Blood Mini kit. Blood was obtained by leukapheresis, after which PBMCs were separated by Ficoll-Histopaque density gradient centrifugation and cryopreserved in liquid nitrogen vapor phase. The sequence is built from TRBV28 and TRBJ2-5; 12 junctional bases match TRBD2. The TCR originated in a woman aged 40 to 50 in good health. Some clones in this sample may be carry-over from other donors' samples. The sample taken for sequencing was PBMCs. The CDR3 in this case is CASSLGLAGSPQETQYF. The bases are TGTGCCAGCAGTTTGGGACTAGCGGGTTCTCCCCAAGAGACCCAGTACTTC.